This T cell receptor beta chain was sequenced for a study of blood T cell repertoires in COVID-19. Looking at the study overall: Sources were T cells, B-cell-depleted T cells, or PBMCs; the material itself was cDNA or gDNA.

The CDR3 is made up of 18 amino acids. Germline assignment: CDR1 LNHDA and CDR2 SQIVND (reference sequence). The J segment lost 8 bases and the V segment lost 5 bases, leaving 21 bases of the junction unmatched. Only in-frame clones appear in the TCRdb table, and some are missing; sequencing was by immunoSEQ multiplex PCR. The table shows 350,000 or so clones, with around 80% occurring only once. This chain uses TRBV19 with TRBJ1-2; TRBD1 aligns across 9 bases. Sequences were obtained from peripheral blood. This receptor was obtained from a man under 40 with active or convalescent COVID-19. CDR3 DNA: TGTGCCAGTAGTCCACGATCCCCGGGACAGGGAAGGGTAAAGGGCTACACCTTC. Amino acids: CASSPRSPGQGRVKGYTF.